Listed below are T cell receptor beta chains from one sample, sequenced in a study of cytomegalovirus exposure and HLA in healthy donors. The assay was immunoSEQ multiplex PCR, and TCRdb's table has in-frame clones only and misses some. The table shows 150,000 to 200,000 clones, with about three quarters occurring only once. Sequencing was done on a sample of PBMCs. The receptor set was obtained from a woman aged 40 to 50 in good health and CMV-seronegative. Each CDR3 is given with its conserved first and last residue. The D gene is left open where the match is weak. Part of the rows lack a size; the others show once, few, many or a class for expanded clones.

V	D	size	J	CDR3	DNA
TRBV9	TRBD2	.	TRBJ2-1	CASSVVPSGPSYNEQFF	TGTGCCAGCAGCGTAGTTCCTAGCGGGCCTTCCTACAATGAGCAGTTCTTC
TRBV30	.	few	TRBJ1-4	CAWSVRRGKTVF	TGTGCCTGGAGTGTACGTAGAGGAAAAACTGTTTTT
TRBV18	TRBD1	once	TRBJ1-1	CASSPTGGAEAFF	TGTGCCAGCTCGCCTACAGGGGGTGCTGAAGCTTTCTTT
TRBV18	TRBD2	.	TRBJ2-7	CASSPPISASGPSEQYF	TGTGCCAGCTCACCACCAATATCGGCTAGCGGACCGTCCGAGCAGTACTTC
TRBV5-6	.	.	TRBJ1-1	CASSLAGNTEAFF	TGTGCCAGCAGCTTGGCGGGGAACACTGAAGCCTTCTTT
TRBV9	.	.	TRBJ2-5	CASSWRAEQETQYF	TGTGCCAGCAGCTGGAGGGCAGAGCAAGAGACCCAGTACTTC
TRBV11-3	.	.	TRBJ2-5	CASSKGVQETQYF	TGTGCCAGCAGTAAGGGAGTGCAAGAGACCCAGTACTTC
TRBV27	.	.	TRBJ1-1	CASSFAPGRRNTEAFF	TGTGCCAGCAGTTTCGCTCCCGGGAGGCGGAACACTGAAGCTTTCTTT
TRBV21-1	.	.	TRBJ1-5	CASSKGGTGKLNQPQHF	TGTGCCAGCAGCAAAGGGGGGACAGGAAAGTTGAATCAGCCCCAGCATTTT
TRBV29-1	.	.	TRBJ1-1	CSVVVSYGTEAFF	TGCAGCGTTGTGGTGAGCTACGGCACTGAAGCTTTCTTT
TRBV19	TRBD1	.	TRBJ1-6	CASSPGQINSPLHF	TGTGCCAGTAGTCCGGGACAGATTAATTCACCCCTCCACTTT
TRBV7-2	.	.	TRBJ2-2	CASSPDIRLTGELFF	TGTGCCAGCAGCCCAGATATACGTTTAACCGGGGAGCTGTTTTTT